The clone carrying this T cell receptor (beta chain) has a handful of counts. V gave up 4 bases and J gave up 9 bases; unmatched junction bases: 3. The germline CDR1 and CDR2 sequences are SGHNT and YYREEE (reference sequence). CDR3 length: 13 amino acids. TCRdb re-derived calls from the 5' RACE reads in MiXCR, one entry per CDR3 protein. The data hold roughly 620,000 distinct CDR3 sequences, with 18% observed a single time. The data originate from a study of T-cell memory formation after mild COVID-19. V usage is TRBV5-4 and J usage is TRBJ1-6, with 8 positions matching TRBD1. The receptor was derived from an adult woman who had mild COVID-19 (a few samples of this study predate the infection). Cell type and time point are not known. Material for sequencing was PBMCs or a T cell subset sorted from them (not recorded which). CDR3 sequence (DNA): TGTGCCAGCAGCATGGACAGGGTTTCACCCCTCCACTTT. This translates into CASSMDRVSPLHF.